Each of the 25 T cell receptor beta chains below was sequenced from the same sample in a study of cytomegalovirus exposure and HLA in healthy donors. The PCR used 60 Vbeta and 13 Jbeta primers. Clones were read by immunoSEQ multiplex PCR, and TCRdb kept only the in-frame ones, dropping some. Of approximately 120,000 clones listed, roughly 70% were seen once; the top ten hold around 4%. The specimen was PBMCs. The source is a man in his thirties or forties in good health and CMV-seronegative.

J is TRBJ2-2 and V is TRBV13; D unresolved. Trimming shortened V by 7 bases and J by 7 bases, and 13 bases separated the two germline ends. The CDR3 runs to 13 residues. Per the germline V gene, CDR1 is PRHDT and CDR2 is FYEKMQ (reference sequence). CDR3 sequence (DNA): TGTGCCAGCATAGTCCGATCGTTCGGGGAGCTGTTTTTT. Its protein is CASIVRSFGELFF.

This chain links TRBV6-1 with TRBJ2-3, with 12 positions matching TRBD2. Germline CDR1 and CDR2: MNHNS and SASEGT. V shed 9 bases, J shed 2 bases, and the junction held 6 bases outside the gene matches. The CDR3 has 15 amino acids. CDR3 sequence (DNA): TGTGCCAGTCGCGGACTAGCGGGGTCCACAGATACGCAGTATTTT. It is translated as CASRGLAGSTDTQYF.

This clone has just a few counts. Other nucleotide sequences in the sample specify the same CDR3. As DNA, the CDR3 is TGTGCCAGCAGCGAGCCGGACCGGGGCACTGAAGCTTTCTTT. Residues: CASSEPDRGTEAFF. V usage is TRBV2 and J usage is TRBJ1-1; D is undetermined. This CDR3 region has 14 residues. The germline V gene encodes CDR1 SNHLY and CDR2 FYNNEI. V lost 6 bases to trimming and J lost 4 bases, with 15 bases between them.

The chain links TRBV7-7 to TRBJ2-5, with TRBD2 matching 8 bases. The V gene end was trimmed by 1 base and the J gene end by 4 bases; junction bases not matched to a gene: 8. The CDR3 loop spans 16 amino acids. Germline V gives CDR1 SSHAT, CDR2 FNYEAQ (reference sequence). For the CDR3, the DNA is TGTGCCAGCAGCTTAGGATACAGCGGGGGCAGAGAGACCCAGTACTTC. This sequence encodes CASSLGYSGGRETQYF. The whole variable domain, remainder taken from reference TRBV7-7 and TRBJ2-5, is GAGVSQSPRYKVTKRGQDVTLRCDPISSHATLYWYQQALGQGPEFLTYFNYEAQPDKSGLPSDRFSAERPEGSISTLTIQRTEQRDSAMYRCASSLGYSGGRETQYFGPGTRLLVL.

The chain joins TRBV7-2 to TRBJ2-5; 9 bases are a match to TRBD2. The CDR3 consists of 15 residues. CDR1 and CDR2 from the germline V gene are SGHTA and FQGNSA. The junction had 5 bases not matched to a gene; V was cut back by 6 bases and J by 0 bases. CDR3: CASSFIAGDQETQYF. The CDR3 DNA reads TGTGCCAGCAGTTTTATAGCGGGAGACCAAGAGACCCAGTACTTC.

V is TRBV2 and J is TRBJ2-2; TRBD1 matches 7 bases. The ends lost 8 bases at V and 2 bases at J; junction bases unmatched: 5. CDR3 length: 14 residues. Germline CDR1 SNHLY, CDR2 FYNNEI. The chain's CDR3 is CASCGTDNTGELFF. CDR3 DNA: TGTGCCAGCTGTGGGACAGACAACACCGGGGAGCTGTTTTTT.

This clone came up a few times. The chain recombines TRBV7-3 with TRBJ2-5; 10 bases map to TRBD2. After removal of 5 bases from V and 1 base from J, the junction contained 4 bases not matched to a gene. Germline V gives CDR1 SGHTA, CDR2 FQGTGA. The CDR3 runs 15 residues. The CDR3 nucleotides are TGTGCCAGCAGCCAACTAGCGGGGAGCCAAGAGACCCAGTACTTC. Translating gives CASSQLAGSQETQYF. Using reference TRBV7-3 and TRBJ2-5 for the parts outside the CDR3, the full variable domain is GAGVSQTPSNKVTEKGKYVELRCDPISGHTALYWYRQSLGQGPEFLIYFQGTGAADDSGLPNDRFFAVRPEGSVSTLKIQRTERGDSAVYLCASSQLAGSQETQYFGPGTRLLVL.

The V and J genes are TRBV10-3 and TRBJ2-6, with 8 bases identical to TRBD1. The CDR3 is made up of 16 amino acids. Per germline, CDR1 ENHRY and CDR2 SYGVKD. The ends lost 6 bases at V and 4 bases at J; junction bases unmatched: 8. The CDR3 is CAIRPDRGTGANVLTF. As DNA, the CDR3 is TGTGCCATCAGACCCGACAGGGGTACGGGGGCCAACGTCCTGACTTTC.

Written as DNA, the CDR3 is TGTGCCAGCAGCCAGGGGTCGAACACTGAAGCTTTCTTT. Translating it yields CASSQGSNTEAFF. The rearrangement uses TRBV9 and TRBJ1-1; D may be TRBD1 (6 bases). CDR3 length equals 13 residues. CDR1 is SGDLS and CDR2 is YYNGEE in the germline V gene. The V and J ends lost 4 bases and 1 base respectively, with 8 bases between them.

In this sample, this clone turned up a few times. This chain uses TRBV5-6 with TRBJ1-1, with D possibly being TRBD1 (6 bases). V was pared by 0 bases and J by 1 base, with 13 bases between. This CDR3 contains 16 residues. In germline, CDR1 is SGHDT, CDR2 YYEEEE. The CDR3 protein is CASSLGPRGGNTEAFF. For the CDR3, the DNA is TGTGCCAGCAGCTTGGGCCCCAGGGGTGGGAACACTGAAGCTTTCTTT.

The rearrangement uses TRBV11-2 and TRBJ1-2; 9 bases are a match to TRBD1. With V trimmed by 2 bases and J by 7 bases, 8 bases remained unmatched. Germline V gene data show CDR1 as SGHAT and CDR2 as FQNNGV. This CDR3 spans 15 amino acids. CDR3 bases: TGTGCCAGCAGCTTATGGCCCTTGACAGGGGGTGGCTACACCTTC. This sequence encodes CASSLWPLTGGGYTF.

Only a few counts were recorded for this clone. The chain employs TRBV6-5 and TRBJ2-1; 13 bases are shared with TRBD2. Germline V gives CDR1 MNHEY, CDR2 SVGAGI. The CDR3 runs to 15 residues. V lost 4 bases, J lost 9 bases, and 6 bases stayed unmatched. CDR3 protein: CASSSPGLAGFEQFF. CDR3 sequence (DNA): TGTGCCAGCAGTTCCCCGGGACTAGCGGGGTTTGAGCAGTTCTTC.

CDR3 in DNA: TGTGCCAGCAGTTGGCGGCAGAAGAACACTGAAGCTTTCTTT. It codes for CASSWRQKNTEAFF. The chain uses TRBV28 and TRBJ1-1, with D uncertain. Germline V gene lookup returns CDR1 MDHEN and CDR2 SYDVKM. V dropped 4 bases and J dropped 1 base, with 10 bases sitting between them. The CDR3 is 14 residues long.

The rearrangement joins TRBV7-2 to TRBJ2-1, with 7 bases matching TRBD2. Germline lookup yields CDR1 SGHTA and CDR2 FQGNSA. The CDR3 extends over 15 amino acids. Germline trimming cut 2 bases from V and 14 bases from J; bases unmatched to any gene: 15. CDR3 nucleotides: TGTGCCAGCAGCTTAAATTGGGGGGGGGATGCTGTTGAGTTCTTC. Encoded protein: CASSLNWGGDAVEFF.

This chain connects TRBV9 to TRBJ1-2; D is unresolved. From germline, CDR1 is SGDLS and CDR2 YYNGEE. Between the trimmed V and J ends, which lost 0 bases and 5 bases, there was a span of 11 bases. The CDR3 is 14 amino acids. CDR3 bases: TGTGCCAGCAGCGTAGGGGCCGGGGAGTATGGCTACACCTTC. This translates into CASSVGAGEYGYTF. Full variable domain (outside the CDR3, taken from reference TRBV9 and TRBJ1-2): DSGVTQTPKHLITATGQRVTLRCSPRSGDLSVYWYQQSLDQGLQFLIQYYNGEERAKGNILERFSAQQFPDLHSELNLSSLELGDSALYFCASSVGAGEYGYTFGSGTRLTVV.

Note on this clone: Its ends do not fully match the called genes, so a read error is possible. The same CDR3 also results from other DNA sequences found in this sample. The chain uses TRBV5-1 and TRBJ2-5; 9 nucleotides agree with TRBD2. Germline assignment: CDR1 SGHRS and CDR2 YFSETQ. This CDR3 spans 16 amino acids. The CDR3 reads CASSLGTSLYQETQYF. The CDR3 DNA follows: TGCGCTAGCAGCTTGGGGACTAGCTTGTACCAAGAGACCCAGTACTTC. Full variable domain (outside the CDR3, taken from reference TRBV5-1 and TRBJ2-5): KAGVTQTPRYLIKTRGQQVTLSCSPISGHRSVSWYQQTPGQGLQFLFEYFSETQRNKGNFPGRFSGRQFSNSRSEMNVSTLELGDSALYLCASSLGTSLYQETQYFGPGTRLLVL.

V gene TRBV7-8 combines with J gene TRBJ2-7; 14 bases line up with TRBD2. Germline-derived CDR1 and CDR2 are SGHVS and FQNEAQ. The V segment lost 3 bases and the J segment 7 bases; nucleotides outside the gene matches: 5. The CDR3 length is 15 residues. CDR3 sequence (DNA): TGTGCCAGCAGCTTCGGGACTAGCGGGGGACGGGAGCAGTACTTC. This sequence encodes CASSFGTSGGREQYF.

The gene calls are TRBV7-6 and TRBJ2-2, with D possibly matching TRBD1 (5 bases). Per the germline V gene, CDR1 is SGHVS and CDR2 is FNYEAQ. This CDR3 has 16 amino acids. V gave up 3 bases and J gave up 1 base, with 12 bases separating them. The CDR3 here is CASSFGSTENTGELFF. The CDR3 bases are TGTGCCAGCAGCTTCGGATCGACAGAGAACACCGGGGAGCTGTTTTTT.

The chain has TRBV5-6 and TRBJ2-3; the D gene is possibly TRBD2 (5 bases). The V end lost 0 bases, the J end lost 0 bases, and 5 bases lay between the germline ends. From germline, CDR1 is SGHDT and CDR2 YYEEEE. The CDR3 is 14 residues long. In DNA form, the CDR3 reads TGTGCCAGCAGCTTGGGGACTAGCACAGATACGCAGTATTTT. Its translation is CASSLGTSTDTQYF.

The V gene is TRBV5-1, the J gene TRBJ2-1; TRBD2 matches 11 bases. The CDR3 totals 15 residues. CDR1 is SGHRS, CDR2 YFSETQ, per germline. Unmatched junction bases numbered 5, after V lost 4 bases and J lost 5 bases. CDR3 DNA sequence: TGCGCCAGCAGCCCGGGGACTAGCGGAAACAATGAGCAGTTCTTC. Its protein is CASSPGTSGNNEQFF.

This clone was counted between two and nine times. The sample has other DNA sequences that encode this CDR3 too. The CDR3 DNA sequence: TGTGCCAGCAGCGTAGGGGCGGGGGGCTCCTACGAGCAGTACTTC. Its translation: CASSVGAGGSYEQYF. This rearrangement joins TRBV9 to TRBJ2-7, with 8 nucleotides matching TRBD2. Germline CDR1 and CDR2: SGDLS and YYNGEE. The V segment lost 0 bases and the J segment 0 bases; nucleotides outside the gene matches: 2. This CDR3 region has 15 residues.

The J gene is TRBJ2-3, the V gene TRBV18, with 9 bases fitting TRBD1. Trimming at V came to 7 bases and at J to 4 bases, leaving 12 bases not matched to a gene. Germline lookup yields CDR1 KGHSH and CDR2 LQKENI. The length of the CDR3 is 16 residues. The CDR3 is CASYSPRDRDSDTQYF. The CDR3 DNA is TGTGCCAGCTACTCCCCGAGGGACAGGGATTCAGATACGCAGTATTTT.

This rearrangement joins TRBV6-4 to TRBJ1-4, with D possibly TRBD1 on 6 matching bases. This CDR3 is built from 12 residues. Trimming cost V 4 bases and J 7 bases, with 7 bases left between them. Per germline, CDR1 MRHNA and CDR2 SNTAGT. The DNA of the CDR3 is TGTGCCAGCAGTGCCAGGGGTGAAAAACTGTTTTTT. Translated, it gives CASSARGEKLFF.

This clone occurred a few times. The V call is TRBV7-8, the J call TRBJ2-5; 9 bases match TRBD2. Germline CDR1 is SGHVS and CDR2 is FQNEAQ. The junction had 0 bases not matched to a gene; V was cut back by 1 base and J by 3 bases. The CDR3 covers 14 residues. The CDR3 spells CASSLGLAEETQYF. The CDR3 DNA reads TGTGCCAGCAGCTTAGGACTAGCGGAAGAGACCCAGTACTTC.

The chain couples TRBV9 to TRBJ1-2; D uncertain. Germline CDR1 is SGDLS and CDR2 is YYNGEE. V lost 0 bases and J 3 bases, leaving 6 bases between the germline ends. CDR3 length equals 13 residues. CDR3 in amino acids: CASSVGGHYGYTF. The CDR3 nucleotides are TGTGCCAGCAGCGTAGGCGGGCACTATGGCTACACCTTC.